One sample yielded the 2 T cell receptor beta chains listed below, sequenced in a study of shared clonotypes between healthy human individuals. Selected positively for CCR7 and CD45RO-negative, naive CD8 cells excluded terminally differentiated effector memory CD45RA+ cells. The method was immunoSEQ multiplex PCR; TCRdb's version includes in-frame clones alone and lacks a portion of them. Of millions of clones listed, about 95% are singletons. The specimen sequenced was naive CD8+ T cells sorted from blood. These receptor sequences come from a man in his late teens or twenties in good health.

Regarding this clone: Other DNA sequences in the sample encode the same CDR3. The V and J genes are TRBV27 and TRBJ2-7, with 10 nucleotides matching TRBD2. This CDR3 contains 14 residues. Unmatched junction bases numbered 2, after V lost 6 bases and J lost 0 bases. Germline assignment: CDR1 MNHEY and CDR2 SMNVEV (reference sequence). CDR3 protein: CASSIAGGSYEQYF. CDR3 sequence (DNA): TGTGCCAGCAGCATAGCGGGGGGCTCCTACGAGCAGTACTTC.

Regarding this clone: The sample contains more than one DNA sequence encoding this CDR3. The V call is TRBV7-9, the J call TRBJ2-5, with 8 positions matching TRBD1. Trimming removed 1 base from V and 1 base from J; junction bases left unmatched: 2. Germline CDR1 reads SEHNR; CDR2 reads FQNEAQ (reference sequence). The CDR3 is 15 amino acids. CDR3 DNA sequence: TGTGCCAGCAGCTTAGTAGGACAGGGCCAAGAGACCCAGTACTTC. This codes for CASSLVGQGQETQYF.